The source of this T cell receptor (beta chain) is a study of blood T cell repertoires in COVID-19. Study as a whole: Sources were T cells, B-cell-depleted T cells, or PBMCs; the material itself was cDNA or gDNA.

The CDR3 sequence is 15 residues long. Germline CDR1 and CDR2: MNHEY and SVGAGI. V was clipped by 0 bases and J by 8 bases, with 16 bases between them. This clone was detected only once. The data were produced by immunoSEQ multiplex PCR, yet TCRdb's version contains in-frame clones alone and is incomplete. Among 150,000 to 190,000 clones listed, about four fifths were seen once. Sequencing was carried out using peripheral blood. J is TRBJ1-2 and V is TRBV6-5; a weak D match, TRBD1 (5 bases). The receptor was derived from a man between 60 and 75 years old with acute or convalescent COVID-19. CDR3 in DNA: TGTGCCAGCAGTTACTCGGCAGGGCCTGGTAGGGGCTACACCTTC. This translates into CASSYSAGPGRGYTF.